The 4 T cell receptor beta chains in this list originate from one sample, sequenced in a study of T cells in women clearing cervical HPV infection. The method was immunoSEQ multiplex PCR; TCRdb's version includes in-frame clones alone and lacks a portion of them. This table lists tens of thousands of clones. The specimen sequenced was blood buffy coat. Receptors were obtained from a woman aged 18 to 75 with a cervical HPV16 infection that either progressed to CIN3+ or cleared (not recorded which).

This clone is labeled medium-sized based on frequency. Coverage ceases 3 residues before the CDR3 finishes, and the germline J gene fills in the end. The V call is TRBV2, the J call TRBJ2-4, with TRBD2 identical over 7 bases. The CDR3 length is 14 residues. Trimming cost V 6 bases and J 9 bases; bases outside gene matches: 11. Per the germline V gene, CDR1 is SNHLY and CDR2 is FYNNEI. The CDR3 spells CASRGDYPPSIQYF. CDR3 bases read: TGTGCCAGCAGGGGGGACTACCCTCCAAGCATT.

For this clone: The missing CDR3 end, 3 residues past where the read stops, is filled in from the germline J gene. J is TRBJ2-3 and V is TRBV11-2; 7 bases align to TRBD2. This CDR3 contains 15 residues. Germline values: CDR1 SGHAT, CDR2 FQNNGV. V lost 0 bases, J lost 5 bases, and 5 bases stayed unmatched. CDR3 DNA (partial): TGTGCCAGCAGCTTAGAAAGGACTAGTATAGATACG. It codes for CASSLERTSIDT. The entire CDR3 reads CASSLERTSIDTQYF. The variable domain in full, completed from reference TRBV11-2 and TRBJ2-3, reads EAGVAQSPRYKIIEKRQSVAFWCNPISGHATLYWYQQILGQGPKLLIQFQNNGVVDDSQLPKDRFSAERLKGVDSTLKIQPAKLEDSAVYLCASSLERTSIDTQYFGPGTRLTVL.

Concerning this clone: The CDR3 end falls 3 residues outside the read, so it is completed with the germline J gene. The chain links TRBV12-5 to TRBJ2-7; 10 nucleotides line up with TRBD2. CDR3 size: 17 residues. CDR1 and CDR2 from the germline V gene are LGHNT and FRNRAP. V was clipped by 1 base and J by 3 bases; unmatched bases: 9. The part of the CDR3 DNA that was read is TGTGCTAGTGGTTTGGGCTTGACCGGGACTAGCGTCTACGAG. It specifies CASGLGLTGTSVYE. The complete CDR3 reads CASGLGLTGTSVYEQYF.

A remark on this clone: The read falls 3 residues short of the CDR3 end, and the missing part is taken from the germline J gene. The V gene is TRBV19, the J gene TRBJ2-5; tentatively, D is TRBD1 (5 bases). The CDR3 is 16 amino acids. Deletions cut 7 bases from V and 0 bases from J, with 18 bases between. CDR1 and CDR2 from the germline V gene are LNHDA and SQIVND (reference sequence). CDR3 bases read: TGTGCCAGTAACCAGGGATCGATTGCGTACCAAGAGACC. Encoded protein: CASNQGSIAYQET. The whole CDR3 is CASNQGSIAYQETQYF.